The 32 T cell receptor beta chains below all came from one sample that was sequenced in a study of PD-1 blockade in classical Hodgkin lymphoma. Method: immunoSEQ multiplex PCR; TCRdb's copy keeps in-frame clones and lacks some. The sample has roughly 50,000 clones, about 84% seen once. Relapse after autologous stem cell transplantation occurred in every patient, and brentuximab vedotin exposure varied. The sample in question was peripheral blood mononuclear cells (PBMCs), obtained at baseline. The receptors shown here come from a human donor with classical Hodgkin lymphoma.

V is TRBV4-3 and J is TRBJ2-5, with 7 positions matching TRBD2. This CDR3 is 20 amino acids long. Germline V CDR1 and CDR2: LGHNA, YSLEER. V shed 0 bases and J 3 bases; nucleotides not matched to a gene: 19. CDR3 loop: CASSQDWVGGIAGKKETQYF. CDR3 DNA: TGCGCCAGCAGCCAAGATTGGGTGGGGGGGATAGCGGGTAAAAAAGAGACCCAGTACTTC.

This clone appeared once. The CDR3 region is CASSILALAYNEQFF. Here the CDR3 DNA reads TGTGCCAGTAGTATCCTAGCGTTGGCCTACAATGAGCAGTTCTTC. The V gene is TRBV19, the J gene TRBJ2-1; D possibly corresponds to TRBD2 (6 bases). Trimming pared 3 bases from V and 2 bases from J, leaving 11 bases between. The CDR3 is made up of 15 amino acids. Germline CDR1 LNHDA, CDR2 SQIVND (reference sequence).

The genes are TRBV27 and TRBJ2-3, with D possibly TRBD2 on 5 matching bases. The CDR3 has 14 amino acids. Trimming removed 2 bases at V and 1 base at J, with 7 bases between. Germline V CDR1 and CDR2: MNHEY, SMNVEV (reference sequence). The CDR3: CASSLRDGTDTQYF. The CDR3 nucleotides are TGTGCCAGCAGTTTACGGGATGGCACAGATACGCAGTATTTT.

V gene TRBV30 combines with J gene TRBJ2-1; no clear D gene. This CDR3 has 13 amino acids. CDR1 and CDR2 from the germline V gene are GTSNPN and SVGIG (reference sequence). Trimming left V 3 bases short and J 2 bases short, with 8 bases between. CDR3 DNA sequence: TGTGCCTGGAGATCAAGTACCTACAATGAGCAGTTCTTC. Amino acid sequence: CAWRSSTYNEQFF.

This rearrangement joins TRBV7-9 to TRBJ2-7; possible D gene TRBD2, 5 bases. Per the germline V gene, CDR1 is SEHNR and CDR2 is FQNEAQ (reference sequence). Trimming shortened V by 4 bases and J by 0 bases, and 13 bases separated the two germline ends. The CDR3 is 15 amino acids. CDR3 in DNA: TGTGCCAGCAGCTACGCCGAGGGTAGCTCCTACGAGCAGTACTTC. It codes for CASSYAEGSSYEQYF.

The chain combines TRBV18 with TRBJ2-2; D gene ambiguous. V shed 3 bases and J shed 6 bases, with 5 bases lying between them. CDR3 length: 12 amino acids. The germline gives CDR1 KGHSH, CDR2 LQKENI. The CDR3 DNA reads TGTGCCAGCTCACCGGATGCCGGGGAGCTGTTTTTT. Its protein product is CASSPDAGELFF.

The V call is TRBV19, the J call TRBJ2-7, with D unclear. Germline V lookup: CDR1 LNHDA, CDR2 SQIVND (reference sequence). This CDR3 spans 15 amino acids. V was shortened by 1 base and J by 3 bases, with 13 bases between the two germline ends. The CDR3 DNA reads as TGTGCCAGTAGTATAGTCCCGAAGAGACTCTACGAGCAGTACTTC. It yields the protein CASSIVPKRLYEQYF.

The genes are TRBV2 and TRBJ1-2; D is unclear. In germline, CDR1 is SNHLY, CDR2 FYNNEI. V lost 7 bases to trimming and J lost 2 bases, with 17 bases between them. The CDR3 extends over 15 amino acids. CDR3 bases: TGTGCCAGCACCCTCGGTGAGGGCGTCAACTATGGCTACACCTTC. Its translation: CASTLGEGVNYGYTF.

This chain connects TRBV5-1 to TRBJ1-4; TRBD1 matches 11 bases. The germline CDR1 and CDR2 sequences are SGHRS and YFSETQ. CDR3 length: 13 amino acids. Trimming at V came to 7 bases and at J to 5 bases, leaving 1 base not matched to a gene. The CDR3 bases are TGCGCCAGCGGACAGGGGGCAAATGAAAAACTGTTTTTT. Amino acids: CASGQGANEKLFF.

The V call is TRBV7-2, the J call TRBJ1-2; 7 bases fit TRBD1. V lost 5 bases, J lost 2 bases, and 2 bases stayed unmatched. Germline CDR1 SGHTA, CDR2 FQGNSA. CDR3 size: 13 residues. The CDR3 coding sequence is TGTGCCAGCAGCCCGGGACAGAACTATGGCTACACCTTC. Its translation is CASSPGQNYGYTF.

The V and J genes are TRBV5-4 and TRBJ2-7; D gene unclear. The ends were cut back, 0 bases at V and 0 bases at J, with 7 bases in the middle. This CDR3 has 14 residues. Germline V gives CDR1 SGHNT, CDR2 YYREEE (reference sequence). CDR3 sequence reads: CASSLADRSYEQYF. The CDR3 DNA sequence: TGTGCCAGCAGCTTGGCCGATCGCTCCTACGAGCAGTACTTC.

The chain recombines TRBV18 with TRBJ1-1, with a tentative D call TRBD1 (5 bases). The V gene's germline CDR1 is KGHSH and CDR2 LQKENI. The V end was cut by 4 bases, the J end by 1 base, with 10 bases between. The CDR3 contains 14 residues. CDR3 protein: CASSQTTANTEAFF. The CDR3 DNA reads TGTGCCAGCTCACAGACGACAGCGAACACTGAAGCTTTCTTT.

The chain couples TRBV7-3 to TRBJ2-3, with TRBD2 matching 10 bases. Germline CDR1 is SGHTA and CDR2 is FQGTGA. Trimming removed 0 bases from V and 4 bases from J; junction bases left unmatched: 10. The CDR3 consists of 18 residues. CDR3 amino acids: CASSLTLGLAGAADTQYF. In nucleotides, the CDR3 is TGTGCCAGCAGCTTAACATTGGGTCTAGCGGGAGCTGCAGATACGCAGTATTTT.

The V gene is TRBV2, the J gene TRBJ2-2; D perhaps matches TRBD1 (6 bases). V gave up 8 bases and J gave up 6 bases, with 22 bases separating them. The CDR3 runs to 16 residues. Germline V gene sequence: CDR1 SNHLY, CDR2 FYNNEI. In nucleotides, the CDR3 is TGTGCCAGCCGAATAACCCGTACCCCAGGGGCCGGGGAGCTGTTTTTT. As protein: CASRITRTPGAGELFF. Together with reference TRBV2 and TRBJ2-2, the CDR3 gives the full variable domain: EPEVTQTPSHQVTQMGQEVILRCVPISNHLYFYWYRQILGQKVEFLVSFYNNEISEKSEIFDDQFSVERPDGSNFTLKIRSTKLEDSAMYFCASRITRTPGAGELFFGEGSRLTVL.

The chain employs TRBV5-5 and TRBJ2-7, with D perhaps given as TRBD1 or TRBD2 (5 bases each). Between the trimmed V and J ends, which lost 5 bases and 2 bases, there was a span of 17 bases. Germline CDR1 SGHKS, CDR2 YYEKEE (reference sequence). The CDR3 contains 15 residues. CDR3 sequence reads: CASSFSGTSAYEQYV. The CDR3 bases are TGTGCCAGCAGTTTTTCCGGGACCTCAGCCTACGAGCAGTACGTC.

This sequence joins TRBV7-8 and TRBJ1-3; no clear D. V lost 5 bases, J lost 4 bases, and 12 bases lay in between. Per the germline V gene, CDR1 is SGHVS and CDR2 is FQNEAQ. This CDR3 region has 14 residues. CDR3 nucleotide sequence: TGTGCCAGCAGCCCGACATGGTCGGGAAACACCATATATTTT. Translating it yields CASSPTWSGNTIYF.

This sequence joins TRBV5-4 and TRBJ1-5; the D is unclear. V was clipped by 0 bases and J by 4 bases, with 11 bases between them. Looked up from germline, CDR1 is SGHNT and CDR2 is YYREEE (reference sequence). This CDR3 has 15 amino acids. The CDR3 sequence is CASSLEPTENQPQHF. The CDR3 DNA reads as TGTGCCAGCAGCTTGGAACCGACTGAAAATCAGCCCCAGCATTTT.

The CDR3 DNA sequence: TGTGCCTGGAGCTCGGGACTAGCGGACACAGATACGCAGTATTTT. Translation: CAWSSGLADTDTQYF. The chain recombines TRBV30 with TRBJ2-3, with 11 bases fitting TRBD2. J was trimmed by 2 bases and V by 3 bases; bases with no gene match: 4. The CDR3 covers 15 residues. Germline V gene lookup returns CDR1 GTSNPN and CDR2 SVGIG (reference sequence).

The rearrangement links TRBV7-9 to TRBJ1-5; maybe TRBD1 (6 bases). The germline CDR1 and CDR2 sequences are SEHNR and FQNEAQ (reference sequence). The CDR3 contains 13 residues. Trimming removed 5 bases at V and 3 bases at J, with 8 bases between. The CDR3 spells CASSHRDNQPQHF. CDR3 in DNA: TGTGCCAGCAGCCACAGGGACAATCAGCCCCAGCATTTT.

The V call is TRBV10-3, the J call TRBJ2-1; 10 bases line up with TRBD1. The CDR3 contains 18 residues. CDR1 ENHRY and CDR2 SYGVKD come from the germline V gene. Losses at the gene ends were 4 bases for V and 2 bases for J; bases not matched to a gene: 11. CDR3 in amino acids: CAISGGTGALLTYNEQFF. In nucleotides, the CDR3 is TGTGCCATCAGTGGTGGGACAGGGGCCCTCCTTACCTACAATGAGCAGTTCTTC.

The chain recombines TRBV5-3 with TRBJ2-1, with TRBD2 matching 8 bases. TRBV5-3 is known as an ORF, though its function is uncertain. This CDR3 has 19 amino acids. Trimming at V came to 5 bases and at J to 8 bases, leaving 24 bases not matched to a gene. Written as DNA, the CDR3 is TGTGCCAGAAGGGCTATACTAGCGGCGCGCAGGTCCGACTGGGATGAGCAGTTCTTC. Protein product: CARRAILAARRSDWDEQFF.

The chain has TRBV7-2 and TRBJ2-7, with 10 bases fitting TRBD1. CDR1 and CDR2 from the germline V gene are SGHTA and FQGNSA. V lost 3 bases, J lost 4 bases, and 3 bases stayed unmatched. The CDR3 is 14 amino acids. The CDR3 coding sequence is TGTGCCAGCAGCTTCGGGACAGGGGATTACGAGCAGTACTTC. Its protein is CASSFGTGDYEQYF.

The genes are TRBV7-2 and TRBJ1-5, with D possibly matching TRBD1 (6 bases). The V end lost 5 bases, the J end lost 2 bases, and 10 bases lay between the germline ends. The germline CDR1 and CDR2 sequences are SGHTA and FQGNSA. CDR3 length: 14 residues. CDR3: CASSQGSGNQPQHF. Written as DNA, the CDR3 is TGTGCCAGCAGCCAGGGGTCCGGCAATCAGCCCCAGCATTTT.

This chain links TRBV5-1 with TRBJ2-1; 7 bases line up with TRBD2. The CDR3 spans 17 residues. J was trimmed by 7 bases and V by 7 bases; bases with no gene match: 20. Germline values: CDR1 SGHRS, CDR2 YFSETQ. This CDR3 is CASRGLGGSGVGNEQFF. The DNA of the CDR3 is TGCGCCAGCCGGGGACTCGGGGGGAGCGGAGTTGGTAATGAGCAGTTCTTC.

This chain links TRBV5-1 with TRBJ2-1, with TRBD2 matching 8 bases. CDR1 is SGHRS and CDR2 is YFSETQ in the germline V gene. The junction had 11 bases not matched to a gene; V was cut back by 7 bases and J by 5 bases. This CDR3 contains 15 residues. The CDR3 is CASREAGVRNNEQFF. CDR3 nucleotides: TGCGCCAGCCGAGAAGCGGGAGTACGGAACAATGAGCAGTTCTTC. Complete variable domain (other parts from reference TRBV5-1 and TRBJ2-1): KAGVTQTPRYLIKTRGQQVTLSCSPISGHRSVSWYQQTPGQGLQFLFEYFSETQRNKGNFPGRFSGRQFSNSRSEMNVSTLELGDSALYLCASREAGVRNNEQFFGPGTRLTVL.

The V call is TRBV11-3, the J call TRBJ2-5; no clear D gene. The V and J ends lost 1 base and 5 bases respectively, with 5 bases between them. CDR3 length: 12 amino acids. Germline CDR1 reads SGHNT; CDR2 reads YENEEA. This CDR3 reads CASSLVGETQYF. The CDR3 coding sequence is TGTGCCAGCAGCTTAGTTGGGGAGACCCAGTACTTC.

The chain combines TRBV6-6 with TRBJ2-5; TRBD1 agrees at 8 bases. With V trimmed by 4 bases and J by 7 bases, 14 bases remained unmatched. The germline V gene has CDR1 MNHNY and CDR2 SVGAGI (reference sequence). CDR3 size: 16 residues. This chain's CDR3 is CASSSRTGRRRVTQYF. The CDR3 nucleotides read TGTGCCAGCAGTTCAAGGACAGGGAGGCGTAGGGTGACCCAGTACTTC.

The rearrangement joins TRBV9 to TRBJ2-1, with 10 bases fitting TRBD2. Germline loops: CDR1 SGDLS, CDR2 YYNGEE. The CDR3 covers 17 residues. Trimming took 3 bases from V and 7 from J; bases not matched to a gene: 13. This CDR3 is CASSGGRLAGVGNEQFF. CDR3 nucleotides: TGTGCCAGCAGCGGGGGGAGGCTAGCGGGAGTAGGGAATGAGCAGTTCTTC.

V gene TRBV14 combines with J gene TRBJ2-1; 11 positions match TRBD2. Germline assignment: CDR1 SGHDN and CDR2 FVKESK. Losses at the gene ends were 1 base for V and 7 bases for J; bases not matched to a gene: 9. The CDR3 has 17 amino acids. The CDR3 here is CASSQGTSGFPLNEQFF. CDR3 bases: TGTGCCAGCAGCCAAGGGACTAGCGGGTTCCCGCTAAATGAGCAGTTCTTC.

This clone was counted between two and nine times. The rearrangement joins TRBV14 to TRBJ1-2, with no clear D. Germline V gene sequence: CDR1 SGHDN, CDR2 FVKESK. V shed 3 bases and J shed 2 bases, with 7 bases lying between them. The CDR3 has 13 residues. The CDR3 here is CASSQWRNYGYTF. The CDR3 DNA follows: TGTGCCAGCAGCCAGTGGAGAAACTATGGCTACACCTTC.

This rearrangement joins TRBV5-6 to TRBJ2-1, with 8 bases that match TRBD2. Germline CDR1 is SGHDT and CDR2 is YYEEEE. The CDR3 runs to 19 residues. Germline trimming cut 3 bases from V and 3 bases from J; bases unmatched to any gene: 17. CDR3 DNA: TGTGCCAGCAGCTCTCCAAGGACTAGCCGCTACCTCTACTACAATGAGCAGTTCTTC. Protein: CASSSPRTSRYLYYNEQFF.

The sample holds a few counts of this clone. This chain connects TRBV29-1 to TRBJ1-1; 8 bases agree with TRBD1. The V and J ends lost 6 bases and 5 bases, in that order; junction bases with no gene match: 5. The CDR3 has 12 residues. Germline CDR1 SQVTM, CDR2 ANQGSEA. CDR3 amino acids: CSVNRGETEAFF. CDR3 nucleotide sequence: TGCAGCGTCAACAGGGGGGAAACTGAAGCTTTCTTT. The full variable domain, completed using reference TRBV29-1 and TRBJ1-1, is SAVISQKPSRDICQRGTSLTIQCQVDSQVTMMFWYRQQPGQSLTLIATANQGSEATYESGFVIDKFPISRPNLTFSTLTVSNMSPEDSSIYLCSVNRGETEAFFGQGTRLTVV.